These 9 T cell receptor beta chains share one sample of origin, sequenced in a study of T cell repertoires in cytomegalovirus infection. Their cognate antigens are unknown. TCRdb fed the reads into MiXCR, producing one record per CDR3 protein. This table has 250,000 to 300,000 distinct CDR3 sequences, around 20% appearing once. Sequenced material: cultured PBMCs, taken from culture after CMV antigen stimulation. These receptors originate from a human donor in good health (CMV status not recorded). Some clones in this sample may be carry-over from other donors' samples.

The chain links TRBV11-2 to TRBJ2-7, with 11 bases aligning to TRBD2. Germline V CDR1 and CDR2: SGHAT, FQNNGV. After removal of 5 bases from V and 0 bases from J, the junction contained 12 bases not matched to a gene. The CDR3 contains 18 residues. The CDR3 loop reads CASSHDSGRESGSYEQYF. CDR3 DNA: TGTGCCAGCAGCCATGATAGCGGGAGGGAGTCGGGCTCCTACGAGCAGTACTTC.

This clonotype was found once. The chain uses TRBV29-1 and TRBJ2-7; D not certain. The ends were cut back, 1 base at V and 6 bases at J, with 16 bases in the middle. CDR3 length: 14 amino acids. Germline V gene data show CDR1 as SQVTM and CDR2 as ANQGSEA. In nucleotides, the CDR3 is TGCAGCGTTGAAGGTCGCCCCTTCGCGGCCGAGCAGTACTTC. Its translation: CSVEGRPFAAEQYF.

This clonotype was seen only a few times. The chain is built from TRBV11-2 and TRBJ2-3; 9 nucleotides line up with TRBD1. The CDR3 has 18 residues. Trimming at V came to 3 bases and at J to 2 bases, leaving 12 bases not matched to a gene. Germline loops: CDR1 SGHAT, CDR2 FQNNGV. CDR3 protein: CASSLSLTGGWTTDTQYF. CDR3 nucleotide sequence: TGTGCCAGCAGCTTGTCCCTTACAGGGGGCTGGACCACAGATACGCAGTATTTT. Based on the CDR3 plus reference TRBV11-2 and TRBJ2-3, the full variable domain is EAGVAQSPRYKIIEKRQSVAFWCNPISGHATLYWYQQILGQGPKLLIQFQNNGVVDDSQLPKDRFSAERLKGVDSTLKIQPAKLEDSAVYLCASSLSLTGGWTTDTQYFGPGTRLTVL.

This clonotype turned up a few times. The CDR3 loop is CASSPPGGTSGPQGTQYF. The CDR3 region has the DNA TGTGCCAGCAGCCCTCCGGGCGGGACTAGCGGGCCCCAAGGTACGCAGTATTTT. V usage is TRBV9 and J usage is TRBJ2-3, with 12 nucleotides matching TRBD2. The length of the CDR3 is 18 residues. The germline gives CDR1 SGDLS, CDR2 YYNGEE. J was trimmed by 8 bases and V by 4 bases; bases with no gene match: 17.

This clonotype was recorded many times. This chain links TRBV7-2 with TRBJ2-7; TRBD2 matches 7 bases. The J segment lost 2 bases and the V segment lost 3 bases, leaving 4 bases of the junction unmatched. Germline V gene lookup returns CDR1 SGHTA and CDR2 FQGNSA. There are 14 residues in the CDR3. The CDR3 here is CASSFSGPTYEQYF. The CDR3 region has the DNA TGTGCCAGCAGCTTTAGCGGGCCGACCTACGAGCAGTACTTC. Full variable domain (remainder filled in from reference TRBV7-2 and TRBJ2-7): GAGVSQSPSNKVTEKGKDVELRCDPISGHTALYWYRQSLGQGLEFLIYFQGNSAPDKSGLPSDRFSAERTGGSVSTLTIQRTQQEDSAVYLCASSFSGPTYEQYFGPGTRLTVT.

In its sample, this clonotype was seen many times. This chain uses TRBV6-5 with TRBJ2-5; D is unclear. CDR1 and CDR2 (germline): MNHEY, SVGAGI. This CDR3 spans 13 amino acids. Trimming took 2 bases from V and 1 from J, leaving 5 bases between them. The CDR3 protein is CASSYSLQETQYF. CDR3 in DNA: TGTGCCAGCAGTTACAGCCTCCAAGAGACCCAGTACTTC.

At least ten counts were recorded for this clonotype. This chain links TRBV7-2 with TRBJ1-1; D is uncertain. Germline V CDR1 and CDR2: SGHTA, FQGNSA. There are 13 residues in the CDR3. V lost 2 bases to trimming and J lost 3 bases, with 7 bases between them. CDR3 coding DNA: TGTGCCAGCAGCTTACGGTGGGACACTGAAGCTTTCTTT. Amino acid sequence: CASSLRWDTEAFF. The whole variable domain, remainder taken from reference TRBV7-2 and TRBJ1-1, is GAGVSQSPSNKVTEKGKDVELRCDPISGHTALYWYRQSLGQGLEFLIYFQGNSAPDKSGLPSDRFSAERTGGSVSTLTIQRTQQEDSAVYLCASSLRWDTEAFFGQGTRLTVV.

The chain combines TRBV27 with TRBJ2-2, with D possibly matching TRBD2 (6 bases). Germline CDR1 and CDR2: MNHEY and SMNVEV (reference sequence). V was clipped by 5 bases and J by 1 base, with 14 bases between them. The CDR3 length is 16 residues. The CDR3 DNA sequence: TGTGCCAGCAGTCTGGGGGGACTGCTGAACACCGGGGAGCTGTTTTTT. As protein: CASSLGGLLNTGELFF.

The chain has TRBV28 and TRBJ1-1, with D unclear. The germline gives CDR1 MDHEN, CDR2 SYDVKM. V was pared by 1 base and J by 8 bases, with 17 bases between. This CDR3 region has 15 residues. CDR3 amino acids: CASSLSLTRRGEAFF. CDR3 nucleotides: TGTGCCAGCAGTTTATCTTTGACACGGCGGGGAGAAGCTTTCTTT.